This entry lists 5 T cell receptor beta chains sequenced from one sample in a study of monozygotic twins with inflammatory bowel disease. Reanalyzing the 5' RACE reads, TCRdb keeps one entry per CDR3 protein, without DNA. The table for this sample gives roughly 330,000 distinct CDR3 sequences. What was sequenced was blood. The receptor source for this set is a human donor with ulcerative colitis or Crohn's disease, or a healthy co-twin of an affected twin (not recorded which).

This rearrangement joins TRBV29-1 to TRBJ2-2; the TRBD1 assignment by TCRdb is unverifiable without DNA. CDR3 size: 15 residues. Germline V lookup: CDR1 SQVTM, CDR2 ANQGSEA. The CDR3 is CSVARQGANTGELFF.

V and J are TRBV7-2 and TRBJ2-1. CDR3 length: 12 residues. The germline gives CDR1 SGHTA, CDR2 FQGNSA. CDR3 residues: CASRAEINEQFF.

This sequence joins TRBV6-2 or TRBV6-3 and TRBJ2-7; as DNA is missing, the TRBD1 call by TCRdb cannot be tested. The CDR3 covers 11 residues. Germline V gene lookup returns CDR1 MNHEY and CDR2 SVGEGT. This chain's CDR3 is CASTGSWEQYF.

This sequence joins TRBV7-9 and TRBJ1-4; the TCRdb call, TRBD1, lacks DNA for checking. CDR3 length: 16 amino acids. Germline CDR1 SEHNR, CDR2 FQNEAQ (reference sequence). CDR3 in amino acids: CASSPGTGKSNEKLFF.

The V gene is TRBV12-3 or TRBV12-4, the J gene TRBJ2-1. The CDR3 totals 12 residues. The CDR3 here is CASLQSLNEQFF.